This passage covers 8 T cell receptor beta chains from one sample sequenced in a study of T cells in Graves' hyperthyroidism and ophthalmopathy. Authors of the study amplified TCR beta CDR3 regions from RNA transcripts. First-round RT-PCR targeting the TCR CDR3 was performed with the HTBI primer set. Via MiXCR, TCRdb re-called the multiplex PCR reads, giving one row per CDR3 protein. Of about 96,000 distinct CDR3 sequences listed, over 50% are singletons. Sequencing was carried out using blood. All receptors come from a woman in her thirties or forties with Graves' hyperthyroidism.

This clonotype was seen only once. V gene TRBV7-6 combines with J gene TRBJ1-5; TRBD1 aligns across 11 bases. Germline CDR1 and CDR2: SGHVS and FNYEAQ. V shed 4 bases and J 6 bases; nucleotides not matched to a gene: 8. The CDR3 totals 16 residues. The CDR3 region is CASSSRTGGTTQPQHF. CDR3 sequence (DNA): TGTGCCAGCAGCTCGAGGACAGGGGGCACGACTCAGCCCCAGCATTTT.

The genes are TRBV7-2 and TRBJ1-3; D is uncertain. V was shortened by 6 bases and J by 4 bases, with 4 bases between the two germline ends. Germline V gives CDR1 SGHTA, CDR2 FQGNSA. The CDR3 has 11 residues. The CDR3 loop reads CASSRGNTIYF. CDR3 DNA: TGTGCCAGCAGTAGGGGAAACACCATATATTTT.

The chain recombines TRBV25-1 with TRBJ2-7, with TRBD2 matching 15 bases. V trimming: 4 bases; J trimming: 6 bases; junction bases outside the gene matches: 7. The germline V gene has CDR1 MGHDK and CDR2 SYGVNS. This CDR3 region has 16 residues. The CDR3 reads CASSARTSGRVREQYF. CDR3 DNA: TGTGCCAGCAGTGCTCGGACTAGCGGGAGGGTTCGCGAGCAGTACTTC.

On this clonotype: The CDR3 ends on some other residue instead of the conserved phenylalanine or tryptophan, so this is likely a read error. No DNA is shown, since the ends of the CDR3 on it are uncertain; the CDR3 is the one TCRdb lists. The V gene is TRBV10-2, the J gene TRBJ2-7; the DNA was not used to check the table's D call, TRBD1. With termini counted, the CDR3 has 21 amino acids. CDR1 and CDR2 (germline): WSHSY, SAAADI. The CDR3 spells CDREPGARPEVLLVGSPVPNA.

A note on this clonotype: It may be a read error: a sequence one base away is much more abundant. The chain's CDR3 is CVSRGGNTEAFF. The CDR3 DNA reads as TGCGTCAGCAGGGGAGGGAACACTGAAGCTTTCTTT. V gene TRBV5-1 combines with J gene TRBJ1-1; D is possibly TRBD1 (6 bases). This CDR3 region has 12 residues. Germline V gene sequence: CDR1 SGHRS, CDR2 YFSETQ.

This clonotype was detected ten times or more. The chain employs TRBV14 and TRBJ1-6, with D maybe TRBD1 (6 bases). This CDR3 has 13 amino acids. Germline lookup yields CDR1 SGHDN and CDR2 FVKESK. V shed 4 bases and J shed 7 bases, with 8 bases lying between them. The CDR3 reads CASSPRGNSPLHF. The CDR3 bases are TGTGCCAGCAGCCCTAGGGGGAATTCACCCCTCCACTTT. The variable domain in full, with the rest retrieved from reference TRBV14 and TRBJ1-6, is EAGVTQFPSHSVIEKGQTVTLRCDPISGHDNLYWYRRVMGKEIKFLLHFVKESKQDESGMPNNRFLAERTGGTYSTLKVQPAELEDSGVYFCASSPRGNSPLHFGNGTRLTVT.

V gene TRBV2 combines with J gene TRBJ1-1; no clear D gene. The germline V and J ends were trimmed by 6 bases and 3 bases, with 8 bases remaining between them. Germline V gene lookup returns CDR1 SNHLY and CDR2 FYNNEI. The CDR3 contains 12 residues. The CDR3 reads CASSQGYTEAFF. CDR3 sequence (DNA): TGTGCCAGCAGCCAAGGTTACACTGAAGCTTTCTTT.

The table lists this clonotype with many counts. The chain recombines TRBV2 with TRBJ2-7; D is uncertain. V lost 4 bases and J 6 bases, leaving 13 bases between the germline ends. Looked up from germline, CDR1 is SNHLY and CDR2 is FYNNEI. The CDR3 has 13 residues. The CDR3 DNA follows: TGTGCCAGCAGTGGGCACTACTCTACCGAGCAGTACTTC. Translating gives CASSGHYSTEQYF.